Below are 32 T cell receptor beta chains sequenced from a single sample in a study of neoadjuvant anti-PD-1 for oral cavity cancer. Time point described: after neoadjuvant nivolumab, at surgical resection. Assay used: immunoSEQ multiplex PCR; TCRdb lists only in-frame clones, some missing. In the table there are roughly 15,000 clones, 70% to 75% of which are singletons. The input for sequencing was PBMCs, taken after nivolumab (anti-PD-1) treatment. The receptor source for this set is a person aged 40 to 85 with oral cavity squamous cell carcinoma.

This chain uses TRBV28 with TRBJ1-2; a possible D gene is TRBD1 (5 bases). Germline-derived CDR1 and CDR2 are MDHEN and SYDVKM. The CDR3 length is 14 residues. Trimming left V 8 bases short and J 3 bases short, with 16 bases between. This chain's CDR3 is CASGSGRVDYGYTF. In DNA form, the CDR3 reads TGTGCCAGCGGTTCTGGCAGGGTCGACTATGGCTACACCTTC.

This clone was observed a handful of times. This chain links TRBV29-1 with TRBJ1-2, with D maybe TRBD1 (5 bases). Germline lookup yields CDR1 SQVTM and CDR2 ANQGSEA. The CDR3 sequence is 13 residues long. With 3 bases removed from V and 8 bases from J, the gap between germline ends came to 16 bases. The CDR3 protein is CSVDQGAPEGYTF. The CDR3 DNA is TGCAGCGTTGACCAAGGGGCCCCCGAGGGCTACACCTTC.

This chain's CDR3 is CSVVLGTGKNIQYF. The CDR3 DNA is TGCAGCGTTGTACTAGGGACAGGGAAAAACATTCAGTACTTC. The genes are TRBV29-1 and TRBJ2-4; TRBD1 matches 9 bases. The CDR3 extends over 14 amino acids. Germline V gene lookup returns CDR1 SQVTM and CDR2 ANQGSEA. Trimming removed 4 bases from V and 4 bases from J; junction bases left unmatched: 5.

The genes are TRBV29-1 and TRBJ2-7; D assignment may be TRBD1 or TRBD2 (6 bases each). The CDR3 spans 17 residues. The ends were cut back, 3 bases at V and 3 bases at J, with 24 bases in the middle. The germline gives CDR1 SQVTM, CDR2 ANQGSEA. The CDR3 DNA follows: TGCAGCGTTGAGGGGGTCCTAGAGGAAGGGGGGCTCTACGAGCAGTACTTC. Encoded protein: CSVEGVLEEGGLYEQYF.

The J gene is TRBJ1-4, the V gene TRBV5-1, with TRBD1 identical over 7 bases. V was clipped by 3 bases and J by 2 bases; unmatched bases: 7. This CDR3 region has 16 residues. Germline V lookup: CDR1 SGHRS, CDR2 YFSETQ. CDR3 nucleotide sequence: TGCGCCAGCAGCTCCGGGACAGAGCAGACTAATGAAAAACTGTTTTTT. Its protein is CASSSGTEQTNEKLFF. Variable domain in full (rest from reference TRBV5-1 and TRBJ1-4): KAGVTQTPRYLIKTRGQQVTLSCSPISGHRSVSWYQQTPGQGLQFLFEYFSETQRNKGNFPGRFSGRQFSNSRSEMNVSTLELGDSALYLCASSSGTEQTNEKLFFGSGTQLSVL.

The chain combines TRBV19 with TRBJ2-2, with 9 bases fitting TRBD2. Per the germline V gene, CDR1 is LNHDA and CDR2 is SQIVND (reference sequence). The CDR3 is made up of 18 amino acids. Trimming at V came to 0 bases and at J to 1 base, leaving 6 bases not matched to a gene. CDR3 sequence: CASSIDSGLALNTGELFF. The CDR3 DNA is TGTGCCAGTAGTATAGACTCGGGACTAGCACTGAACACCGGGGAGCTGTTTTTT.

The V gene is TRBV10-2, the J gene TRBJ1-5; TRBD1 agrees at 7 bases. Germline V gene sequence: CDR1 WSHSY, CDR2 SAAADI. The V segment lost 6 bases and the J segment 3 bases; nucleotides outside the gene matches: 2. The CDR3 runs to 13 residues. The CDR3 DNA reads as TGCGCCAGCAGAGGACAGGCCAATCAGCCCCAGCATTTT. It is translated as CASRGQANQPQHF.

This clone has just a few counts. The rearrangement joins TRBV15 to TRBJ2-1; 10 bases match TRBD2. Germline V lookup: CDR1 LNHNV, CDR2 YYDKDF (reference sequence). This CDR3 has 18 amino acids. The ends lost 2 bases at V and 10 bases at J; junction bases unmatched: 17. The chain's CDR3 is CATSRTNQAGGPWQEQFF. The CDR3 bases are TGTGCCACCAGCAGAACCAATCAAGCGGGAGGGCCGTGGCAGGAGCAGTTCTTC.

The chain is built from TRBV7-9 and TRBJ2-6; no reliable D call. Germline assignment: CDR1 SEHNR and CDR2 FQNEAQ (reference sequence). Trimming pared 3 bases from V and 0 bases from J, leaving 9 bases between. This CDR3 has 16 amino acids. The CDR3 is CASSFPIRSGANVLTF. In DNA, the CDR3 is TGTGCCAGCAGCTTTCCAATCCGCTCTGGGGCCAACGTCCTGACTTTC.

The genes are TRBV2 and TRBJ1-4; perhaps TRBD1 as D (6 bases). Germline V CDR1 and CDR2: SNHLY, FYNNEI. Trimming stripped 10 bases from V and 8 bases from J, with 17 bases between. The CDR3 runs to 13 residues. The DNA for the CDR3 is TGTGCCACACAGGGAATGGTCGGAGAAAAACTGTTTTTT. It specifies CATQGMVGEKLFF.

The table lists this clone with a count of one. This chain links TRBV5-1 with TRBJ1-1; 7 bases are a match to TRBD1. CDR3 length: 15 amino acids. Per germline, CDR1 SGHRS and CDR2 YFSETQ. J was trimmed by 1 base and V by 4 bases; bases with no gene match: 7. CDR3 amino acids: CASSMDRPTNTEAFF. The DNA of the CDR3 is TGCGCCAGCAGCATGGACAGGCCGACGAACACTGAAGCTTTCTTT.

The chain uses TRBV19 and TRBJ2-4; D unresolved. CDR1 and CDR2 (germline): LNHDA, SQIVND (reference sequence). The germline V and J ends were trimmed by 6 bases and 8 bases, with 8 bases remaining between them. This CDR3 has 11 residues. This CDR3 reads CASSSYDIQYF. CDR3 coding DNA: TGTGCCAGTAGCAGCTACGACATTCAGTACTTC. The whole variable domain, remainder taken from reference TRBV19 and TRBJ2-4, is DGGITQSPKYLFRKEGQNVTLSCEQNLNHDAMYWYRQDPGQGLRLIYYSQIVNDFQKGDIAEGYSVSREKKESFPLTVTSAQKNPTAFYLCASSSYDIQYFGAGTRLSVL.

The V and J genes are TRBV6-5 and TRBJ2-2; 10 nucleotides align to TRBD2. V was pared by 2 bases and J by 6 bases, with 3 bases of the junction left unmatched. The germline V gene encodes CDR1 MNHEY and CDR2 SVGAGI. The CDR3 has 15 residues. The CDR3 DNA sequence: TGTGCCAGCAGTTACGGGACTAGCGTCTCCGGGGAGCTGTTTTTT. Its translation is CASSYGTSVSGELFF.

J is TRBJ2-5 and V is TRBV5-1; TRBD2 matches 8 bases. Germline CDR1 SGHRS, CDR2 YFSETQ. The CDR3 runs 13 residues. J lost 5 bases, V lost 4 bases, and 4 bases had no gene match. The CDR3 loop is CASSQGGGETQYF. The CDR3 nucleotides are TGCGCCAGCAGCCAAGGCGGGGGGGAGACCCAGTACTTC.

Here the CDR3 DNA reads TGTGCCAGTAGTGGGGTTAGCGGGCTTACAGATACGCAGTATTTT. As protein: CASSGVSGLTDTQYF. J is TRBJ2-3 and V is TRBV19; 7 bases fit TRBD2. Germline CDR1 LNHDA, CDR2 SQIVND (reference sequence). Trimming at V came to 5 bases and at J to 3 bases, leaving 8 bases not matched to a gene. The CDR3 totals 15 residues.

This chain joins TRBV5-1 and TRBJ1-1, with a weak D call TRBD1 (5 bases). Germline assignment: CDR1 SGHRS and CDR2 YFSETQ. The V gene lost 3 bases and the J gene lost 1 base, with 19 bases spanning the gap. CDR3 length: 17 amino acids. CDR3 amino acids: CASSWPRERGGNTEAFF. In nucleotides, the CDR3 is TGCGCCAGCAGCTGGCCCAGGGAAAGGGGAGGGAACACTGAAGCTTTCTTT.

The chain is built from TRBV10-3 and TRBJ2-5, with 7 bases lining up with TRBD1. With V trimmed by 6 bases and J by 5 bases, 12 bases remained unmatched. This CDR3 is 15 amino acids long. CDR1 ENHRY and CDR2 SYGVKD come from the germline V gene. The CDR3 DNA follows: TGTGCCATCAGCAGACAGGGAGTCCACGGGGAGACCCAGTACTTC. Translating it yields CAISRQGVHGETQYF.

The V call is TRBV6-1, the J call TRBJ2-2; TRBD2 agrees at 11 bases. The J segment lost 5 bases and the V segment lost 5 bases, leaving 4 bases of the junction unmatched. Germline V gene sequence: CDR1 MNHNS, CDR2 SASEGT. CDR3 length equals 15 residues. The CDR3 region is CASSILAGATGELFF. The CDR3 DNA sequence: TGTGCCAGCAGTATACTAGCGGGAGCAACCGGGGAGCTGTTTTTT.

The chain is built from TRBV2 and TRBJ2-7; TRBD1 might be the D (6 bases). Germline-derived CDR1 and CDR2 are SNHLY and FYNNEI. This CDR3 is built from 15 residues. The V and J ends lost 3 bases and 6 bases respectively, with 18 bases between them. The CDR3 spells CASSDPTGTLGEQYF. For the CDR3, the DNA is TGTGCCAGCAGTGACCCGACAGGAACCCTAGGCGAGCAGTACTTC.

This clone appeared once. The rearrangement joins TRBV5-6 to TRBJ2-5; D assignment may be TRBD1 or TRBD2 (6 bases each). CDR3 length equals 15 residues. Germline V gene lookup returns CDR1 SGHDT and CDR2 YYEEEE. Trimming left V 4 bases short and J 4 bases short, with 17 bases between. The CDR3 reads CASSGVVGGRETQYF. The CDR3 DNA is TGTGCCAGCAGCGGGGTCGTGGGGGGCCGAGAGACCCAGTACTTC.

A few counts support this clone. The V and J genes are TRBV27 and TRBJ1-1, with D possibly matching TRBD1 (6 bases). Germline lookup yields CDR1 MNHEY and CDR2 SMNVEV (reference sequence). This CDR3 is 15 amino acids long. The V and J ends lost 8 bases and 1 base respectively, with 17 bases between them. The CDR3 region has the DNA TGTGCCAGCCGAGTCCGCCCACAGGGGAACACTGAAGCTTTCTTT. Its protein is CASRVRPQGNTEAFF.

The genes are TRBV12-5 and TRBJ1-1, with D perhaps TRBD1 (5 bases). Germline loops: CDR1 LGHNT, CDR2 FRNRAP. The CDR3 extends over 13 amino acids. Trimming removed 5 bases from V and 3 bases from J, with 10 bases in between. CDR3 protein: CASGPRGHTEAFF. The DNA for the CDR3 is TGTGCTAGTGGTCCTAGGGGCCACACTGAAGCTTTCTTT. The complete variable domain, with remaining parts taken from reference TRBV12-5 and TRBJ1-1, reads DARVTQTPRHKVTEMGQEVTMRCQPILGHNTVFWYRQTMMQGLELLAYFRNRAPLDDSGMPKDRFSAEMPDATLATLKIQPSEPRDSAVYFCASGPRGHTEAFFGQGTRLTVV.

The chain is built from TRBV5-1 and TRBJ1-1; D ambiguous. Trimming left V 0 bases short and J 1 base short, with 13 bases between. The CDR3 has 16 amino acids. Germline CDR1 SGHRS, CDR2 YFSETQ. CDR3 bases: TGCGCCAGCAGCTTGGCGGCCGTTGCCACGAACACTGAAGCTTTCTTT. Its protein product is CASSLAAVATNTEAFF. The whole variable domain, filled in from reference TRBV5-1 and TRBJ1-1, reads KAGVTQTPRYLIKTRGQQVTLSCSPISGHRSVSWYQQTPGQGLQFLFEYFSETQRNKGNFPGRFSGRQFSNSRSEMNVSTLELGDSALYLCASSLAAVATNTEAFFGQGTRLTVV.

The chain links TRBV7-6 to TRBJ2-5; the D is unclear. V was shortened by 0 bases and J by 1 base, with 3 bases between the two germline ends. Per germline, CDR1 SGHVS and CDR2 FNYEAQ. This CDR3 is 13 amino acids long. Here the CDR3 DNA reads TGTGCCAGCAGCTTAGCAAGCCAAGAGACCCAGTACTTC. This codes for CASSLASQETQYF.

In its sample, this clone was seen once. The chain combines TRBV27 with TRBJ2-1, with TRBD2 matching 7 bases. The CDR3 length is 14 residues. V shed 5 bases and J 7 bases; nucleotides not matched to a gene: 8. The germline V gene has CDR1 MNHEY and CDR2 SMNVEV (reference sequence). The CDR3 sequence is CASSRGLGGNEQFF. The CDR3 nucleotides are TGTGCCAGCAGTCGCGGACTAGGAGGGAATGAGCAGTTCTTC.

The sample holds one count of this clone. The chain carries TRBV27 and TRBJ2-5, with 7 bases lining up with TRBD1. Germline-derived CDR1 and CDR2 are MNHEY and SMNVEV (reference sequence). The V gene end was trimmed by 5 bases and the J gene end by 1 base; junction bases not matched to a gene: 7. CDR3 length: 15 residues. CDR3 sequence (DNA): TGTGCCAGCAGTCAACGACAGGGAACCCAAGAGACCCAGTACTTC. It yields the protein CASSQRQGTQETQYF.

This chain joins TRBV6-1 and TRBJ1-2, with 7 positions matching TRBD1. The junction had 6 bases not matched to a gene; V was cut back by 0 bases and J by 8 bases. Germline CDR1 reads MNHNS; CDR2 reads SASEGT. CDR3 length: 14 amino acids. CDR3 in DNA: TGTGCCAGCAGTGAAGCCTCGACAGGGTCCGGCTACACCTTC. Translating it yields CASSEASTGSGYTF.

This clone was seen a single time. The rearrangement joins TRBV6-6 to TRBJ1-1; D is possibly TRBD1 (6 bases). The V and J ends lost 8 bases and 5 bases respectively, with 18 bases between them. The germline gives CDR1 MNHNY, CDR2 SVGAGI (reference sequence). The CDR3 contains 14 residues. CDR3 nucleotides: TGTGCCAGCGTTTATACGGGGGGCGCGACTGAAGCTTTCTTT. This codes for CASVYTGGATEAFF.

The CDR3, as DNA: TGTGCCAGCAGTTTACGGGGAATTGTCGACACCATATATTTT. Protein: CASSLRGIVDTIYF. The V call is TRBV27, the J call TRBJ1-3; D unclear. The length of the CDR3 is 14 residues. CDR1 and CDR2 (germline): MNHEY, SMNVEV (reference sequence). Between the trimmed V and J ends, which lost 2 bases and 8 bases, there was a span of 13 bases.

This clone was seen a handful of times. This sequence joins TRBV2 and TRBJ2-3, with 10 bases that match TRBD2. The V gene end was trimmed by 5 bases and the J gene end by 6 bases; junction bases not matched to a gene: 8. The length of the CDR3 is 15 residues. Germline assignment: CDR1 SNHLY and CDR2 FYNNEI. CDR3 residues: CASSPEVAGGDTQYF. The CDR3 DNA reads TGTGCCAGCAGTCCTGAGGTAGCGGGAGGCGATACGCAGTATTTT.

The chain couples TRBV10-3 to TRBJ1-3; 7 bases match TRBD1. There are 14 residues in the CDR3. Germline V lookup: CDR1 ENHRY, CDR2 SYGVKD. J gave up 2 bases and V 7 bases, and 5 bases lay outside the gene matches. The DNA of the CDR3 is TGTGCCATCACCTCGGGGACAGCTGGAAACACCATATATTTT. Translation: CAITSGTAGNTIYF.

This sequence joins TRBV2 and TRBJ2-1; TRBD1 is a possible D gene (6 bases). The CDR3 has 13 amino acids. Germline V gene data show CDR1 as SNHLY and CDR2 as FYNNEI. Trimming took 6 bases from V and 6 from J, leaving 12 bases between them. The CDR3 nucleotides are TGTGCCAGCAGACCAACAGGGATCAATGAGCAGTTCTTC. It encodes CASRPTGINEQFF. Based on the CDR3 plus reference TRBV2 and TRBJ2-1, the full variable domain is EPEVTQTPSHQVTQMGQEVILRCVPISNHLYFYWYRQILGQKVEFLVSFYNNEISEKSEIFDDQFSVERPDGSNFTLKIRSTKLEDSAMYFCASRPTGINEQFFGPGTRLTVL.